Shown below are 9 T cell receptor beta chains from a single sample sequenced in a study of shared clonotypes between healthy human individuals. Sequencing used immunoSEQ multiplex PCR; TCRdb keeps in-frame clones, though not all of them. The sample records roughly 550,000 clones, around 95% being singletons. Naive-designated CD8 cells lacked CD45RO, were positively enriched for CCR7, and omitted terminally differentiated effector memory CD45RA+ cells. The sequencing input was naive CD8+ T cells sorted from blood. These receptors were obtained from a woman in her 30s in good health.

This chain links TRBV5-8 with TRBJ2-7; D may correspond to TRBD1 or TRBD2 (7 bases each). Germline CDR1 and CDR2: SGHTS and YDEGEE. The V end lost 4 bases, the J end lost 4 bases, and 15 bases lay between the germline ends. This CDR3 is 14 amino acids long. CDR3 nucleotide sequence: TGTGCCAGCAGCCAAACAGGGGAGGGATACGAGCAGTACTTC. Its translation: CASSQTGEGYEQYF. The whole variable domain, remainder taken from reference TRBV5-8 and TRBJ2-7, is EAGVTQSPTHLIKTRGQQATLRCSPISGHTSVYWYQQALGLGLQFLLWYDEGEERNRGNFPPRFSGRQFPNYSSELNVNALELEDSALYLCASSQTGEGYEQYFGPGTRLTVT.

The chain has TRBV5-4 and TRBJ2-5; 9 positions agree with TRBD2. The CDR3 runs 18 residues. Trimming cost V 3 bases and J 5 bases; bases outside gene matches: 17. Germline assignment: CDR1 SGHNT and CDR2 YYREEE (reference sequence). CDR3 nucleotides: TGTGCCAGCAGCTCAGATACCTTGGGCGGGAGGGCCTTTGAGACCCAGTACTTC. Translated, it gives CASSSDTLGGRAFETQYF.

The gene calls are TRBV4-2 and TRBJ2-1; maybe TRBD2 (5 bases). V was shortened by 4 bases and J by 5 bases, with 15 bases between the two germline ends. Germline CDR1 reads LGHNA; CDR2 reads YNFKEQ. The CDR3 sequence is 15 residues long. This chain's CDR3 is CASSPRGSVNNEQFF. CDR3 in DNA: TGTGCCAGCAGCCCCCGTGGTAGCGTAAACAATGAGCAGTTCTTC.

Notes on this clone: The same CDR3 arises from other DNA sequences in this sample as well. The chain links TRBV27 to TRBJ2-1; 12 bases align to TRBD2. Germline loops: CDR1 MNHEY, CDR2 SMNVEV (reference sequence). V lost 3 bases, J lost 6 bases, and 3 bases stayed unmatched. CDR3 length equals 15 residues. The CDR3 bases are TGTGCCAGCAGTTTGGGGACTAGCGGGCGCAATGAGCAGTTCTTC. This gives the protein CASSLGTSGRNEQFF.

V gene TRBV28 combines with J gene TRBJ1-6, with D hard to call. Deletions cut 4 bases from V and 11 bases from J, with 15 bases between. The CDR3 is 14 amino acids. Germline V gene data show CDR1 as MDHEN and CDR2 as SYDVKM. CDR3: CASSWGAQGTPLHF. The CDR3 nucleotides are TGTGCCAGCAGTTGGGGAGCCCAAGGGACACCCCTCCACTTT.

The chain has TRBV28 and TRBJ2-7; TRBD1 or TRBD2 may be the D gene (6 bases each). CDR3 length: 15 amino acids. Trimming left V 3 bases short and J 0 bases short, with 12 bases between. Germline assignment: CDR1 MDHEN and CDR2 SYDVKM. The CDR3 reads CASSFMAGHSYEQYF. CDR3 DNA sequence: TGTGCCAGCAGTTTCATGGCGGGACACTCCTACGAGCAGTACTTC.

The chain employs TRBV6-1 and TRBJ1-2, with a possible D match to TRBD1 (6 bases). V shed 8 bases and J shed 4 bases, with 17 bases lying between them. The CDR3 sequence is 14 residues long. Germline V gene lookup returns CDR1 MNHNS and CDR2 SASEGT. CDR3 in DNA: TGTGCCAGCCGGGACACCCGAGGATTCTATGGCTACACCTTC. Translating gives CASRDTRGFYGYTF.

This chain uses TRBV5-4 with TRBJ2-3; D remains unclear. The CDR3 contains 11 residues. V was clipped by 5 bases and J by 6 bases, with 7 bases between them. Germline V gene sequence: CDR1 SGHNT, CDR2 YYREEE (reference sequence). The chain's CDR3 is CASRLRDTQYF. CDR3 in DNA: TGTGCCAGCAGGTTGAGGGATACGCAGTATTTT.

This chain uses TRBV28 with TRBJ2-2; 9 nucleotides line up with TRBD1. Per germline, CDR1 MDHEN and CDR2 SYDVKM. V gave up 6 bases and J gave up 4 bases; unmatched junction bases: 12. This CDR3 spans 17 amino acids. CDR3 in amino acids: CASSQRATGGSTGELFF. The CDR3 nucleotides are TGTGCCAGCAGCCAAAGGGCGACAGGGGGTAGCACCGGGGAGCTGTTTTTT.